This T cell receptor beta chain was identified in a study of T cell responses to AZD1222 COVID-19 vaccine (dated by TCRdb to the early 2020s). Background on the whole study: A total of just over 230 trial participants underwent TCR sequencing, of whom 200 to 220 received two doses of AZD1222 and about 26 received two doses of the MenACWY control vaccine. Trial participants were enrolled by age into 18-55, 56-69 and 70-plus year subgroups, with approximately 150, 30 and 60 TCR-sequenced participants respectively.

In light of the paper, this sample's time point label describes: about 28 days (+/-7) after the second vaccine dose. AZD1222 recipients with second doses at about 4 weeks or about 12 weeks were pooled, because spike-specific TCR depth and breadth did not differ between schedules. Samples from vaccinated people were obtained from the UK trials COV001 and COV002, which included a single-blind randomized controlled phase 2/3 trial of AZD1222 (ChAdOx1 nCoV-19) in healthy adults. Trial participant PBMC samples were collected at day 0 and day 28 after the second dose for TCRbeta chain sequencing. Overall study outcomes, separate from this receptor: A significant rise in spike-specific TCR breadth and depth was observed after two AZD1222 doses relative to day 0 and relative to MenACWY recipients. Vaccine-associated CD4 TCRs spanned the whole spike protein, with dominant responses in regions 160-218 and 743-854. The 56-69-year group was small, and its depth increase did not reach significance, likely because of low power. Conclusions about previously exposed vaccinees are limited, since just 6 or 7 AZD1222 recipients were seropositive for SARS-CoV-2 at baseline. Because no samples from the day 14 peak response were available, repertoires could be characterized only after the peak T cell response. Participants were mostly white British, with more females than males. The authors suggested clonal diversity may have been underestimated. Nearly half of unique spike-specific TCRs reportedly recognized epitopes outside regions mutated in the B.1.351 and B.1.1.7 variants.

The CDR3 regions of human TCRbeta chains were subjected to immunosequencing. As for how the authors treated the data: TCRs in the repertoires were matched against a reference library of SARS-CoV-2-specific TCRs that had been generated with the MIRA antigen-specificity platform. Breadth was defined as the fraction of unique TCRs that were SARS-CoV-2-associated. Depth was defined as the fraction of total T cells that were SARS-CoV-2-associated. Each spike-specific TCR was assigned to its reactive spike region and to a CD4 or CD8 class using the MIRA data. Log10-transformed breadth and depth values were compared by one-way ANOVA with Sidak's multiple comparisons tests. TCRdb provides this immuneACCESS table in a form limited to in-frame rearrangements. Some clones are lacking; in checked studies, under half of them reflect an unresolved V gene, and why the rest are absent is not known. V and J calls and clone size are as listed in that table; D and trimming were resolved from the DNA. Within this sample are some 150,000 clones, with 88% of them counted one time only. About 4.5% of the sample belongs to the ten largest clones.

To note about this clone: Its antigen remains undetermined. Base qualities are missing; no much larger clone stands one base away.

This TCR was sampled from an adult who received the AZD1222 COVID-19 vaccine. The sample in question was peripheral blood, obtained 28 days after the second AZD1222 dose.

The encoded CDR3 is CASSQRTGRDTEAFF. DNA sequence: TGTGCCAGCAGCCAACGGACAGGGAGGGACACTGAAGCTTTCTTT. The sequence is built from TRBV7-9 and TRBJ1-1; the junction holds 8 bases that match TRBD1. According to the germline V gene (reference sequence), CDR1 reads SEHNR and CDR2 reads FQNEAQ. Spanning cysteine to phenylalanine, the CDR3 consists of 15 amino acids. The only DNA kept is the CDR3, 45 bases in frame from the first base. V trim: 5 bases; J trim: 3 bases; unmatched bases: 8. Extended through the reference TRBV7-9 and TRBJ1-1 proteins, this CDR3 yields the full variable domain: DTGVSQNPRHKITKRGQNVTFRCDPISEHNRLYWYRQTLGQGPEFLTYFQNEAQLEKSRLLSDRFSAERPKGSFSTLEIQRTEQGDSAMYLCASSQRTGRDTEAFFGQGTRLTVV.